One TCR beta chain is described in this entry. There are a few counts of this clone. Its antigen is still unknown. Per-nucleotide qualities are absent, and no much larger clonotype sits a single base away. The cohort consisted of hundreds of healthy bone marrow donors. At the time of sampling, all cohort members were nominally healthy, though unrecorded immune exposures were likely present. The donor was CMV seronegative and belonged to the group of over 350 seronegative cohort members. A peripheral blood sample was collected from each donor, and TCR beta sequencing was performed on peripheral blood mononuclear cells. The Qiagen DNeasy Blood Extraction Kit was used to extract genomic DNA from the blood cell samples. These data originate in a study of cytomegalovirus exposure and HLA in healthy donors (dated 2017 in TCRdb). Some background on the complete study: In an earlier analysis of about 560 of the donors, around 290 Gb of sequence data and 120 million or so unique TCR beta sequences from 180 million or so T cells were reported. An early release covering roughly 600 HLA-typed donors comprised roughly 300 gigabases of sequencing data and around 80 million unique TCR sequences. Among the roughly 430 genotyped donors, approximately 81% belonged to the genetic ancestry cluster associated with self-reported Caucasian donors. The study aimed to test whether cataloging public T cell receptors could reveal signatures of past pathogen exposure. Using immunosequencing, the study profiled T cell repertoires from 666 subjects and related those repertoires to cytomegalovirus serostatus. Besides the first cohort of hundreds of subjects, a separate validation cohort made up of 120 or so different subjects was used. High-throughput TCR immunosequencing, statistical association of individual TCRs with disease status, and machine learning were combined to predict cytomegalovirus infection status. A later analysis re-analyzed previously published TCR beta repertoires from about 730 donors and added high-resolution HLA genotyping to study TCR occurrence patterns. The later analysis used no new phenotypic data to find candidate immune exposures, relying instead on TCR beta sequences and their occurrence across donors. An earlier analysis of about 620 of the donors applied high-throughput TCR beta sequencing to assess whether each TCR beta V gene segment acted as functional or pseudogenic. Alongside the repertoire data, information on donor age, sex, ethnicity and CMV serostatus was compiled. Genome-wide SNP genotypes for about 65% of the 666 donors were used in a later genetic analysis, which treated that subset as a discovery cohort. Every repertoire in the discovery cohort had been generated on one and the same sequencing platform. Class I and class II HLA loci were covered by the typing at four-digit resolution. The number of donors typed differed by locus, with roughly 629-640 for A, B, C, DRB1 and DQB1, around 500 for DQA1, 600 to 610 for DPA1, and some 440 for DPB1. About five DR-DQ haplotypes were treated as single units for association and clustering because of strong linkage in the cohort. Among some 410 genotyped donors of the cohort, an average of roughly 230,000 unique TCR beta nucleotide sequences was sequenced per donor, of which 15% to 20% were non-productive.

What the authors observed across the whole study: In a later analysis, TCR association rates were found to vary across HLA loci, with the most associated TCRs seen for DRB1 alleles and the fewest for HLA-C alleles. A later genetic analysis associated a missense DCLRE1C variant with V-gene and J-gene trimming of TCR beta chains, and an independent cohort replicated the association. The study listed 150 to 200 TCR beta chains as associated with cytomegalovirus. Strong co-occurrence of HLA alleles, especially DR and DQ, made assigning TCR associations to individual alleles difficult. A cluster of highly shared sequence variants was judged likely to represent a technical artifact of the sequencing pipeline. A later analysis found that most CMV-associated TCR beta chains appeared HLA-restricted, with HLA associations seemingly driven largely by CMV exposure. Some IMGT-functional V segments, including TRBV6-2 and TRBV6-3, could not be distinguished by the 87-base-pair reads and were therefore excluded. The authors suggested that the approach could potentially be generalized to other disease states and immunological phenotypes. At a false discovery rate of 0.05, a later analysis linked 15,000 to 20,000 TCR beta sequences to specific HLA alleles. For the cohort, immune exposure information was limited to CMV serostatus. In vitro tests confirmed that a few of the cytomegalovirus-associated TCR beta chains recognize cytomegalovirus antigens. Sequencing depth was assumed to be roughly uniform across donors in the presence/absence analyses, though that assumption may not hold. Compared with the approximately 720-donor mean, donors in an Asian-associated ancestry cluster had fewer N-insertions in productive TCRs, according to a later genetic analysis. The classifier was reported to diagnose cytomegalovirus status with high specificity and sensitivity in both the original and validation cohorts. Correlated functional status among segregating V segments might be attributable to linkage disequilibrium, but an unknown experimental factor could not be ruled out. Because HLA typing was unavailable for some donors at each locus, only the typed subset was used in association tests. Most TCR sequences were observed very rarely across donors, whereas some public TCRs were present in many individuals. The cohort was sequenced for TCR beta chains only, and without alpha or paired-chain data the features that could be detected were limited. In an earlier analysis of 450 to 750 of the donors, most TCR beta V segments appeared in productive rearrangements about 90% or about 30% of the time, broadly matching IMGT annotations. A further reported finding was that TCR beta sequences accurately predicted the HLA-A and HLA-B alleles for most subjects in the first cohort. In a later analysis, several top co-occurrence clusters were reported to appear linked to parvovirus B19, influenza, CMV and Epstein-Barr virus. Because counts were too low, 15 or so rarely observed V segments, including chromosome 9 orphons, were excluded from the earlier analysis of 587 of the donors. In a later analysis, HLA-associated TCR beta chains showed more clonal expansion and lower generation probabilities than non-associated chains that were equally common.

For CDR1 and CDR2, the germline V gene lists MNHNS and SASEGT. The CDR3 goes from the cysteine to the phenylalanine over 11 residues. Only CDR3 DNA remains: 33 bases, in frame from the first base. V and J are truncated by 11 bases and 7 bases respectively, leaving an intervening sequence of 11 bases. The library was built by means of the immunoSEQ multiplex PCR assay. For the multiplex PCR, a mixture combining 60 forward primers for TCR Vbeta segments and 13 reverse primers for TCR Jbeta segments was used. Amplification of the CDR3 region of rearranged TCR beta genes was performed with a multiplex PCR assay on genomic DNA. The Illumina HiSeq System was used to sequence the amplified TCR beta libraries as 87-base-pair reads. In the paper's pipeline: Across the roughly 600 repertoires, a later analysis counted approximately 75 million unique TCR beta chains, some 11 million of which were shared by at least two donors. Raw reads were error-corrected and collapsed into unique sequences with a nearest-neighbor algorithm that merged closely related sequences to remove PCR and sequencing errors. To assign V, D and J gene segments, CDR3 sequences were aligned to IMGT reference sequences. For a sequence to be retained, at least a six-nucleotide match to both a V gene segment and a J gene segment was required. Rearrangements were called productive when the CDR3 lacked stop codons and stayed in frame with V and J; all others were non-productive. CDR3 was defined according to IMGT convention as the region running from the second conserved V-encoded cysteine to the conserved J-encoded phenylalanine. In an earlier analysis of around 540 of the donors, sequences lacking an unambiguous match to a single V gene segment were excluded. An earlier analysis of some 610 of the donors called V segments functional above 56.7% productive rearrangements and segregating when the between-donor standard deviation exceeded 5%. A statistical classification framework was developed to diagnose cytomegalovirus status using the catalog of TCR beta chain sequences. A later analysis assigned V and J genes by comparing TCR nucleotide sequences with IMGT/GENE-DB human TR gene sequences. A later analysis assigned CDR3 sequences and most-parsimonious VDJ recombination scenarios with the TCRdist pipeline. A later analysis defined each TCR beta chain by its CDR3 amino acid sequence plus V-gene family, and excluded reads lacking a unique V-gene family. In a later analysis, fewer than 600 highly shared, low-generation-probability nucleotide sequences were removed to address suspected cross-contamination and a sequencing artifact. In a later analysis, a clonal expansion index for each public chain was calculated from normalized within-repertoire ranks of inferred template counts. In a later analysis, generation probabilities were computed with a VDJ recombination model fitted to out-of-frame rearrangements, and the resulting probabilities were checked against IGoR. A later analysis scored TCR-TCR, TCR-HLA and TCR-CMV co-occurrence with hypergeometric tests, applying a repertoire-size bias correction to TCR pairs. A later analysis estimated false discovery rates by permuting HLA or CMV assignments 20 times. A later analysis grouped co-occurring TCRs with DBSCAN, adding TCRdist sequence similarity when clustering within HLA-allele-positive subsets. Repertoires with fewer than 30,000 or more than 120,000 public chains, plus five repertoires with anomalous nucleotide sharing, were excluded from co-occurrence clustering. TCRdb obtained this table from immuneACCESS and retained in-frame rearrangements with V and J assigned. These tables miss some clones; where compared with another copy, unresolved V genes account for less than half of the shortfall, and the remainder is unexplained. V and J calls and clone size are given by that table; D and trimming were obtained from the DNA. Within this sample are 150,000 or so clones, with more than 8% of them counted one time only. The biggest ten clones account for less than 2% of the sample.

The TCR was taken from a man aged 50 to 60 in good health and CMV-seronegative. Sequenced input: PBMCs. The sequence is built from TRBV6-1 and TRBJ2-2; the D gene identity is not certain. The CDR3 protein sequence reads: CAHLSGGELFF. In nucleotides, the sequence is TGTGCCCACCTGTCGGGCGGGGAGCTGTTTTTT.